The T cell receptor beta chain described here comes from a study of blood T cell repertoires in COVID-19. Study as a whole: Whether acute or convalescent, the COVID-19 samples came from the United States, Italy and Spain. Sample material is recorded as cDNA or gDNA derived from T cells, B-cell-depleted T cells, or PBMCs.

Sequencing was performed with immunoSEQ multiplex PCR; in TCRdb, only in-frame clones are kept and a portion is missing. This sample carries some 400,000 clones, approximately 93% of them seen once, and the ten largest clones take roughly 0.9%. The germline V gene encodes CDR1 LGHNT and CDR2 FRNRAP. V shed 4 bases and J shed 0 bases, with 10 bases lying between them. The CDR3 sequence is 14 residues long. A COVID-19 case was met by exposed participants within 2 weeks before study entry. This sequence joins TRBV12-5 and TRBJ2-7; possibly TRBD2 for D (6 bases). Specimen: PBMCs or T cells enriched from blood (not recorded which). The receptor was derived from a woman aged 40 to 49 who had been exposed to COVID-19. The CDR3 DNA is TGTGCTAGTGGTTCCGGGACTCACTCCTACGAGCAGTACTTC. It codes for CASGSGTHSYEQYF.